A selection of T cell receptor beta chains follows, all from one sample in a study of blood T cell repertoires in COVID-19. Sequencing used immunoSEQ multiplex PCR; TCRdb keeps in-frame clones, though not all of them. The sample holds approximately 150,000 clones, 87% seen once. Sequenced material: peripheral blood. These receptors were obtained from a woman in her forties or fifties with acute or convalescent COVID-19. Each CDR3 is given with its conserved first and last residue. The D gene is left open where the match is weak. Clone size is given for some rows only: seen once, a few or many times, or a class if the clone is expanded.

size: once
V: TRBV11-3
J: TRBJ2-1
D: -
CDR3: CASSLTGGSYNEQFF
DNA: TGTGCCAGCAGCCTGACCGGGGGATCCTACAATGAGCAGTTCTTC

size: -
V: TRBV10-2
J: TRBJ2-3
D: -
CDR3: CASSDISLVGASTDTQYF
DNA: TGCGCCAGCAGTGATATATCTCTCGTTGGGGCTAGCACAGATACGCAGTATTTT

size: -
V: TRBV11-2
J: TRBJ1-2
D: -
CDR3: CASSLAGNYGYTF
DNA: TGTGCCAGCAGCTTAGCCGGTAACTATGGCTACACCTTC

size: -
V: TRBV6-5
J: TRBJ2-3
D: -
CDR3: CASRPRLETDTQYF
DNA: TGTGCCAGCAGACCCAGACTAGAGACAGATACGCAGTATTTT

size: once
V: TRBV5-1
J: TRBJ2-2
D: -
CDR3: CASSPRQDGTGELFF
DNA: TGCGCCAGCAGCCCCCGACAGGACGGGACCGGGGAGCTGTTTTTT

size: -
V: TRBV30
J: TRBJ1-5
D: -
CDR3: CAWSEGKRANNQPQHF
DNA: TGTGCCTGGAGTGAGGGAAAGAGGGCTAACAATCAGCCCCAGCATTTT

size: once
V: TRBV19
J: TRBJ1-5
D: -
CDR3: CASKGNRVHQPQHF
DNA: TGTGCCAGTAAGGGGAACAGGGTTCATCAGCCCCAGCATTTT

size: few
V: TRBV3-1/TRBV3-2
J: TRBJ1-6
D: -
CDR3: CASSQVSGNYNSPLHF
DNA: TGTGCCAGCAGCCAAGTGTCAGGAAATTATAATTCACCCCTCCACTTT

size: -
V: TRBV2
J: TRBJ2-7
D: TRBD2
CDR3: CASSLTRTSGRSEQYF
DNA: TGTGCCAGCAGTCTAACCCGGACTAGCGGGAGGAGCGAGCAGTACTTC

size: few
V: TRBV3-1/TRBV3-2
J: TRBJ1-5
D: -
CDR3: CASSQGAVSQPQHF
DNA: TGTGCCAGCAGCCAAGGGGCTGTTAGTCAGCCCCAGCATTTT

size: -
V: TRBV9
J: TRBJ2-1
D: TRBD2
CDR3: CASSVWEGLAELNEQFF
DNA: TGTGCCAGCAGCGTTTGGGAGGGACTAGCGGAACTCAATGAGCAGTTCTTC

size: -
V: TRBV7-9
J: TRBJ2-1
D: -
CDR3: CATSSLYYNEQFF
DNA: TGTGCCACCTCGAGCCTATATTACAATGAGCAGTTCTTC

size: -
V: TRBV15
J: TRBJ1-5
D: -
CDR3: CATSRGEGDSNQPQHF
DNA: TGTGCCACCAGCAGAGGTGAGGGGGATAGCAATCAGCCCCAGCATTTT

size: -
V: TRBV19
J: TRBJ1-1
D: -
CDR3: CASSELGQSTEAFF
DNA: TGTGCCAGTAGTGAGCTCGGACAGTCCACTGAAGCTTTCTTT

size: once
V: TRBV10-2
J: TRBJ2-6
D: -
CDR3: CASSPRGSGANVLTF
DNA: TGCGCCAGCAGTCCCCGGGGCTCTGGGGCCAACGTCCTGACTTTC

size: -
V: TRBV18
J: TRBJ2-7
D: -
CDR3: CASSRSGVVNEQYF
DNA: TGTGCCAGCTCACGGTCTGGAGTAGTTAACGAGCAGTACTTC

size: -
V: TRBV9
J: TRBJ1-1
D: -
CDR3: CASSPRGLNTEAFF
DNA: TGTGCCAGCAGCCCGCGGGGGCTAAACACTGAAGCTTTCTTT

size: -
V: TRBV24-1
J: TRBJ2-2
D: -
CDR3: CATSDPGGTLNTGELFF
DNA: TGTGCCACCAGTGATCCAGGGGGGACCCTTAACACCGGGGAGCTGTTTTTT

size: -
V: TRBV10-2
J: TRBJ2-2
D: TRBD2
CDR3: CASLTSGGPGELFF
DNA: TGCGCCAGCCTGACTAGCGGGGGGCCCGGGGAGCTGTTTTTT

size: -
V: TRBV19
J: TRBJ2-5
D: TRBD1
CDR3: CASSMPGRGQETQYF
DNA: TGTGCCAGTAGTATGCCCGGCAGGGGGCAAGAGACCCAGTACTTC

size: few
V: TRBV27
J: TRBJ1-2
D: -
CDR3: CASSPQQEFYGYTF
DNA: TGTGCCAGCAGTCCCCAACAGGAATTCTATGGCTACACCTTC

size: -
V: TRBV19
J: TRBJ1-1
D: -
CDR3: CASSNLRNTEAFF
DNA: TGTGCCAGTAGTAATTTGAGGAACACTGAAGCTTTCTTT

size: -
V: TRBV6-5
J: TRBJ2-3
D: -
CDR3: CASSYSSGFTDTQYF
DNA: TGTGCCAGCAGTTACTCGAGCGGGTTCACAGATACGCAGTATTTT

size: -
V: TRBV11-2
J: TRBJ1-2
D: -
CDR3: CASTLTMVAYGYTF
DNA: TGTGCCAGCACCTTGACTATGGTGGCCTATGGCTACACCTTC

size: once
V: TRBV9
J: TRBJ1-1
D: -
CDR3: CASTNRVNTEAFF
DNA: TGTGCCAGCACAAACAGGGTGAACACTGAAGCTTTCTTT

size: -
V: TRBV5-1
J: TRBJ2-7
D: TRBD2
CDR3: CASSLFLGAGGYEQYF
DNA: TGCGCCAGCAGCTTGTTCCTAGGCGCGGGGGGCTACGAGCAGTACTTC

size: -
V: TRBV24-1
J: TRBJ2-2
D: TRBD1
CDR3: CATSDLLTGDGTGELFF
DNA: TGTGCCACCAGTGATTTGTTGACAGGGGACGGCACCGGGGAGCTGTTTTTT

size: -
V: TRBV7-9
J: TRBJ1-2
D: TRBD1
CDR3: CASRFGQGGYGYTF
DNA: TGTGCCAGCAGATTTGGACAGGGCGGCTATGGCTACACCTTC

size: -
V: TRBV4-1
J: TRBJ2-1
D: TRBD2
CDR3: CASSQDQAGGIRNEQFF
DNA: TGCGCCAGCAGCCAAGATCAAGCGGGGGGGATAAGAAATGAGCAGTTCTTC

size: -
V: TRBV24-1
J: TRBJ2-1
D: TRBD1
CDR3: CATSDLRDRAVNEQFF
DNA: TGTGCCACCAGTGATTTGCGGGACAGGGCCGTCAATGAGCAGTTCTTC

size: -
V: TRBV7-6
J: TRBJ2-3
D: -
CDR3: CASSLGLIGPDTQYF
DNA: TGTGCCAGCAGCCTCGGACTCATTGGGCCAGATACGCAGTATTTT

size: -
V: TRBV11-2
J: TRBJ1-1
D: -
CDR3: CASSLERLNTEAFF
DNA: TGTGCCAGCAGCTTAGAGAGGTTGAACACTGAAGCTTTCTTT

size: -
V: TRBV29-1
J: TRBJ1-3
D: -
CDR3: CSVEGLPGGNTIYF
DNA: TGCAGCGTTGAAGGGCTGCCAGGTGGAAACACCATATATTTT

size: -
V: TRBV15
J: TRBJ2-7
D: TRBD1
CDR3: CATSRGQGASYEQYF
DNA: TGTGCCACCAGCAGAGGACAGGGGGCCTCCTACGAGCAGTACTTC

size: -
V: TRBV5-1
J: TRBJ1-6
D: -
CDR3: CASSLGRDTAYNSPLHF
DNA: TGCGCCAGCAGCTTGGGACGGGACACAGCTTATAATTCACCCCTCCACTTT

size: -
V: TRBV6-4
J: TRBJ1-1
D: -
CDR3: CAVDSSLNTEAFF
DNA: TGTGCCGTAGACAGTTCCTTGAACACTGAAGCTTTCTTT

size: -
V: TRBV5-6
J: TRBJ1-5
D: -
CDR3: CASSLQGGYQPQHF
DNA: TGTGCCAGCAGCCTACAGGGAGGGTATCAGCCCCAGCATTTT

size: few
V: TRBV5-1
J: TRBJ2-3
D: TRBD2
CDR3: CASSLLAEFTDTQYF
DNA: TGCGCCAGCAGCTTACTAGCGGAATTCACAGATACGCAGTATTTT

size: -
V: TRBV19
J: TRBJ1-4
D: TRBD1
CDR3: CASSPRQGDYGKLFF
DNA: TGTGCCAGTAGTCCCCGACAGGGGGATTATGGAAAACTGTTTTTT

size: -
V: TRBV14
J: TRBJ2-7
D: -
CDR3: CASSQPPETMFEQYF
DNA: TGTGCCAGCAGCCAACCTCCGGAGACTATGTTTGAGCAGTACTTC

size: -
V: TRBV7-3
J: TRBJ2-1
D: TRBD2
CDR3: CASSLTDSSGYNEQFF
DNA: TGTGCCAGCAGCTTAACAGATTCTAGCGGTTACAATGAGCAGTTCTTC

size: -
V: TRBV30
J: TRBJ1-1
D: TRBD1
CDR3: CAWRGDDRGNTEAFF
DNA: TGTGCCTGGAGGGGGGACGACAGGGGGAACACTGAAGCTTTCTTT

size: -
V: TRBV2
J: TRBJ2-1
D: TRBD2
CDR3: CASYKIAGGGNEQFF
DNA: TGTGCCAGCTATAAAATAGCGGGAGGGGGCAATGAGCAGTTCTTC

size: -
V: TRBV5-1
J: TRBJ2-1
D: -
CDR3: CASSFGTSNNEQFF
DNA: TGCGCCAGCAGCTTCGGGACTTCTAACAATGAGCAGTTCTTC

size: -
V: TRBV24-1
J: TRBJ1-4
D: -
CDR3: CATRGDPNEKLFF
DNA: TGTGCCACCAGGGGCGACCCTAATGAAAAACTGTTTTTT

size: -
V: TRBV6-2/TRBV6-3
J: TRBJ2-1
D: TRBD1
CDR3: CASSWTGGYYNEQFF
DNA: TGTGCCAGCAGTTGGACAGGGGGCTACTACAATGAGCAGTTCTTC

size: -
V: TRBV18
J: TRBJ2-1
D: -
CDR3: CASSPSQRDYNEQFF
DNA: TGTGCCAGCTCACCGTCGCAGAGGGACTACAATGAGCAGTTCTTC

size: -
V: TRBV7-9
J: TRBJ1-3
D: -
CDR3: CASSLMASGNTIYF
DNA: TGTGCCAGCAGCTTGATGGCCTCTGGAAACACCATATATTTT

size: -
V: TRBV6-5
J: TRBJ1-2
D: TRBD1
CDR3: CASSQTGGAFHGYTF
DNA: TGTGCCAGCAGTCAAACAGGGGGCGCCTTTCATGGCTACACCTTC

size: -
V: TRBV30
J: TRBJ1-1
D: -
CDR3: CAWSEQVNTEAFF
DNA: TGTGCCTGGAGTGAGCAGGTAAACACTGAAGCTTTCTTT

size: -
V: TRBV19
J: TRBJ1-4
D: TRBD1
CDR3: CASSIKQGGEKLFF
DNA: TGTGCCAGTAGTATAAAACAGGGGGGTGAAAAACTGTTTTTT

size: -
V: TRBV12-3/TRBV12-4
J: TRBJ1-2
D: TRBD1
CDR3: CASSLTGGDGYTF
DNA: TGTGCCAGCAGTCTGACAGGGGGAGATGGCTACACCTTC